Below, 32 T cell receptor beta chains from the same sample are listed, as sequenced in a study of control samples from healthy donors and cancer patients. Measured with immunoSEQ multiplex PCR; TCRdb has only the in-frame clones, and not every one. Of about 140,000 clones in the sample, approximately 86% were seen once. The specimen was blood. Receptors were obtained from a woman in her twenties or thirties in good health.

This chain joins TRBV5-6 and TRBJ1-4; no definite D call. This CDR3 is 15 amino acids long. Germline CDR1 SGHDT, CDR2 YYEEEE. Between the trimmed V and J ends, which lost 1 base and 7 bases, there was a span of 14 bases. CDR3: CASSLSGQGGEKLFF. The DNA for the CDR3 is TGTGCCAGCAGCTTGTCAGGCCAAGGTGGTGAAAAACTGTTTTTT.

V usage is TRBV5-5 and J usage is TRBJ1-5; 7 bases fit TRBD1. Trimming took 1 base from V and 2 from J; bases not matched to a gene: 9. Germline-derived CDR1 and CDR2 are SGHKS and YYEKEE (reference sequence). This CDR3 has 17 amino acids. CDR3 in DNA: TGTGCCAGCAGCTTGAGGGGACAGTCTGACGGCAATCAGCCCCAGCATTTT. It encodes CASSLRGQSDGNQPQHF. Full variable domain (remainder filled in from reference TRBV5-5 and TRBJ1-5): DAGVTQSPTHLIKTRGQQVTLRCSPISGHKSVSWYQQVLGQGPQFIFQYYEKEERGRGNFPDRFSARQFPNYSSELNVNALLLGDSALYLCASSLRGQSDGNQPQHFGDGTRLSIL.

The chain is built from TRBV6-5 and TRBJ1-2; D not resolved. CDR1 is MNHEY and CDR2 is SVGAGI in the germline V gene. CDR3 size: 15 residues. V lost 2 bases and J 4 bases, leaving 14 bases between the germline ends. Here the CDR3 reads CASSYPGGSFYGYTF. The CDR3 DNA sequence: TGTGCCAGCAGTTACCCCGGCGGTTCCTTCTATGGCTACACCTTC.

The CDR3 DNA is TGTGCCAGTAGTATAGGGGACACGGGCTCCTACGAGCAGTACTTC. Amino acids: CASSIGDTGSYEQYF. This rearrangement joins TRBV19 to TRBJ2-7, with D possibly TRBD1 on 6 matching bases. The CDR3 is 15 amino acids. The V gene's germline CDR1 is LNHDA and CDR2 SQIVND (reference sequence). The V gene lost 1 base and the J gene lost 0 bases, with 10 bases spanning the gap.

The V gene is TRBV5-4, the J gene TRBJ2-1, with D possibly matching TRBD2 (6 bases). There are 14 residues in the CDR3. Germline V lookup: CDR1 SGHNT, CDR2 YYREEE (reference sequence). The V end lost 1 base, the J end lost 7 bases, and 12 bases lay between the germline ends. CDR3 sequence (DNA): TGTGCCAGCAGCTTGCCGGTCGGGAGAAATGAGCAGTTCTTC. It yields the protein CASSLPVGRNEQFF. The variable domain in full, with the rest retrieved from reference TRBV5-4 and TRBJ2-1, is ETGVTQSPTHLIKTRGQQVTLRCSSQSGHNTVSWYQQALGQGPQFIFQYYREEENGRGNFPPRFSGLQFPNYSSELNVNALELDDSALYLCASSLPVGRNEQFFGPGTRLTVL.

The CDR3 sequence is CSVAGPGSEQYF. The CDR3 region has the DNA TGCAGCGTTGCCGGCCCAGGGAGCGAGCAGTACTTC. The J gene is TRBJ2-7, the V gene TRBV29-1; D tentatively reads TRBD1 or TRBD2 (5 bases each). V was trimmed by 4 bases and J by 6 bases, leaving 13 bases between them. Germline V gene sequence: CDR1 SQVTM, CDR2 ANQGSEA. This CDR3 has 12 amino acids.

This clone appeared once. The CDR3 DNA reads as TGTGCCAGCAGCTTTATCGCGGGGACCGGCTACACCTTC. It is translated as CASSFIAGTGYTF. The rearrangement uses TRBV5-4 and TRBJ1-2; D perhaps matches TRBD1 (5 bases). Germline V gives CDR1 SGHNT, CDR2 YYREEE (reference sequence). This CDR3 spans 13 amino acids. The V gene lost 2 bases and the J gene lost 8 bases, with 13 bases spanning the gap.

The chain couples TRBV7-3 to TRBJ2-1; the match to TRBD2 covers 12 bases. Germline V CDR1 and CDR2: SGHTA, FQGTGA. The CDR3 spans 15 residues. Unmatched junction bases numbered 1, after V lost 5 bases and J lost 2 bases. As DNA, the CDR3 is TGTGCCAGCAGCCTAGCGGGAGGGCCCTACAATGAGCAGTTCTTC. Residues: CASSLAGGPYNEQFF.

The chain has TRBV2 and TRBJ1-5; D is perhaps TRBD1 (6 bases). V was clipped by 5 bases and J by 6 bases, with 17 bases between them. The CDR3 totals 15 residues. Per the germline V gene, CDR1 is SNHLY and CDR2 is FYNNEI. The CDR3 DNA is TGTGCCAGCAGTTCTACAGGGAAGAAGGGTCAGCCCCAGCATTTT. This codes for CASSSTGKKGQPQHF.

The chain carries TRBV30 and TRBJ1-6; no clear D gene. Germline-derived CDR1 and CDR2 are GTSNPN and SVGIG (reference sequence). The CDR3 consists of 14 residues. Deletions cut 0 bases from V and 7 bases from J, with 10 bases between. CDR3 protein: CAWSVGSLNSPLHF. CDR3 nucleotides: TGTGCCTGGAGTGTAGGTTCCTTAAATTCACCCCTCCACTTT.

The chain links TRBV25-1 to TRBJ2-7; D might be TRBD1 (5 bases). Germline CDR1 reads MGHDK; CDR2 reads SYGVNS. The CDR3 runs to 15 residues. Trimming stripped 4 bases from V and 4 bases from J, with 17 bases between. The CDR3 nucleotides read TGTGCCAGCAGTGTCGGACATTCCTCCGTATACGAGCAGTACTTC. Translated, it gives CASSVGHSSVYEQYF.

The chain has TRBV11-2 and TRBJ1-4; no clear D gene. The V gene lost 4 bases and the J gene lost 4 bases, with 4 bases spanning the gap. The CDR3 covers 12 residues. Germline loops: CDR1 SGHAT, CDR2 FQNNGV. In DNA, the CDR3 is TGTGCCAGCAGCTCGCATAATGAAAAACTGTTTTTT. Its translation is CASSSHNEKLFF.

V gene TRBV19 combines with J gene TRBJ2-7; weak D call: TRBD2 (5 bases). The CDR3 runs 15 residues. The V gene's germline CDR1 is LNHDA and CDR2 SQIVND (reference sequence). Trimming cost V 6 bases and J 3 bases, with 18 bases left between them. CDR3 in amino acids: CASRPRTAGGYEQYF. The CDR3 DNA follows: TGTGCCAGTAGGCCACGGACCGCTGGAGGCTACGAGCAGTACTTC.

V usage is TRBV9 and J usage is TRBJ2-2; D is undetermined. With 2 bases removed from V and 6 bases from J, the gap between germline ends came to 8 bases. The CDR3 is 13 amino acids. Germline CDR1 SGDLS, CDR2 YYNGEE. The DNA for the CDR3 is TGTGCCAGCAGCGTGGGGTTGTCCGGGGAGCTGTTTTTT. Its translation is CASSVGLSGELFF.

The chain uses TRBV7-2 and TRBJ2-1; 9 positions match TRBD1. With 1 base clipped from V and 5 bases from J, the junction kept 3 bases outside the gene matches. Germline V gives CDR1 SGHTA, CDR2 FQGNSA. This CDR3 is 15 amino acids long. The CDR3 DNA reads as TGTGCCAGCAGCTTAGGACAGGGGGTACACAATGAGCAGTTCTTC. Its translation: CASSLGQGVHNEQFF.

The V gene is TRBV30, the J gene TRBJ2-3; D not certain. Trimming left V 3 bases short and J 0 bases short, with 10 bases between. The CDR3 loop spans 14 amino acids. Per germline, CDR1 GTSNPN and CDR2 SVGIG (reference sequence). The DNA for the CDR3 is TGTGCCTGGAGAGGTGGGCCTAGCACAGATACGCAGTATTTT. This translates into CAWRGGPSTDTQYF.

The rearrangement joins TRBV13 to TRBJ1-2; maybe TRBD1 (6 bases). CDR1 is PRHDT, CDR2 FYEKMQ, per germline (reference sequence). The CDR3 consists of 15 residues. Trimming pared 4 bases from V and 4 bases from J, leaving 16 bases between. The CDR3 loop reads CASSSQGGKGYGYTF. CDR3 bases: TGTGCCAGCAGCTCCCAAGGGGGGAAGGGCTATGGCTACACCTTC.

The CDR3 is CASSEGQSRGYTF. The CDR3 DNA reads TGTGCCAGCAGTGAAGGACAGTCTCGGGGCTACACCTTC. V and J are TRBV6-1 and TRBJ1-2; maybe TRBD1 (5 bases). Germline V gene data show CDR1 as MNHNS and CDR2 as SASEGT. The length of the CDR3 is 13 residues. Trimming pared 1 base from V and 8 bases from J, leaving 11 bases between.

About this clone: One junction end disagrees with the germline gene, perhaps due to a read error. The J gene is TRBJ2-3, the V gene TRBV7-7; no clear D. This CDR3 contains 15 residues. In germline, CDR1 is SSHAT, CDR2 FNYEAQ (reference sequence). The CDR3 coding sequence is TGTGCTAGCAGCCTGTCCCCGGCCGGGACAGATACGCAGTATTTT. Protein sequence: CASSLSPAGTDTQYF.

This clone appeared once. The J gene is TRBJ2-1, the V gene TRBV7-8; D call uncertain. The CDR3 runs 14 residues. CDR1 is SGHVS and CDR2 is FQNEAQ in the germline V gene. V lost 1 base and J 6 bases, leaving 10 bases between the germline ends. CDR3 DNA sequence: TGTGCCAGCAGCTTAGTAGGCGTGGCCAATGAGCAGTTCTTC. Translated, it gives CASSLVGVANEQFF.

This chain uses TRBV30 with TRBJ2-1, with D perhaps TRBD2 (5 bases). Between the trimmed V and J ends, which lost 0 bases and 6 bases, there was a span of 12 bases. The V gene's germline CDR1 is GTSNPN and CDR2 SVGIG (reference sequence). The CDR3 runs to 14 residues. The CDR3 bases are TGTGCCTGGAGTGTACTAGTTTCATCCAATGAGCAGTTCTTC. Its translation is CAWSVLVSSNEQFF.

The rearrangement joins TRBV5-5 to TRBJ1-5; D is possibly TRBD1 (5 bases). CDR3 length: 15 residues. Germline V gene data show CDR1 as SGHKS and CDR2 as YYEKEE (reference sequence). The V end was cut by 0 bases, the J end by 0 bases, with 7 bases between. The CDR3 nucleotides read TGTGCCAGCAGCTTGGGGGGGACTAGCAATCAGCCCCAGCATTTT. Translating it yields CASSLGGTSNQPQHF.

This clone was picked up one time. This chain links TRBV30 with TRBJ1-5, with 10 bases that match TRBD1. The V gene's germline CDR1 is GTSNPN and CDR2 SVGIG (reference sequence). Losses at the gene ends were 1 base for V and 6 bases for J; bases not matched to a gene: 3. The CDR3 runs to 14 residues. In DNA form, the CDR3 reads TGTGCCTGGAGTGGAGGACAGGGGGGTCAGCCCCAGCATTTT. As protein: CAWSGGQGGQPQHF.

The CDR3 DNA reads as TGCGCCAGCAGCTTTACAGGGATGGAGGGAAACACCATATATTTT. This encodes CASSFTGMEGNTIYF. The chain recombines TRBV5-1 with TRBJ1-3; a weak D match, TRBD1 (6 bases). The germline V gene encodes CDR1 SGHRS and CDR2 YFSETQ. The CDR3 covers 15 residues. Between the trimmed V and J ends, which lost 2 bases and 4 bases, there was a span of 13 bases. The variable domain in full, with the rest retrieved from reference TRBV5-1 and TRBJ1-3, is KAGVTQTPRYLIKTRGQQVTLSCSPISGHRSVSWYQQTPGQGLQFLFEYFSETQRNKGNFPGRFSGRQFSNSRSEMNVSTLELGDSALYLCASSFTGMEGNTIYFGEGSWLTVV.

The chain is built from TRBV6-5 and TRBJ2-7; 8 bases are shared with TRBD2. Trimming cost V 7 bases and J 2 bases; bases outside gene matches: 10. Germline CDR1 reads MNHEY; CDR2 reads SVGAGI. This CDR3 region has 15 residues. CDR3 sequence reads: CASTGAGGVPYEQYF. CDR3 DNA sequence: TGTGCCAGCACCGGGGCGGGAGGCGTCCCCTACGAGCAGTACTTC.

The sample holds one count of this clone. V usage is TRBV11-2 and J usage is TRBJ1-1; D not certain. The CDR3 length is 16 residues. Germline V CDR1 and CDR2: SGHAT, FQNNGV. The V end lost 0 bases, the J end lost 0 bases, and 11 bases lay between the germline ends. The CDR3 coding sequence is TGTGCCAGCAGCTTAGATCCGGTCAGAATGAACACTGAAGCTTTCTTT. Its translation is CASSLDPVRMNTEAFF.

The rearrangement joins TRBV21-1 to TRBJ1-5; the DNA was not compared with TRBD1, the D call given in the table. TRBV21-1 is an annotated pseudogene. The CDR3 loop spans 13 amino acids. CDR3 DNA sequence: TGTGCCAGCAGCTTCAGGGGGAACCAGCCCCAGCATTTT. Protein sequence: CASSFRGNQPQHF.

The chain recombines TRBV5-1 with TRBJ1-1, with 7 nucleotides matching TRBD1. Germline V CDR1 and CDR2: SGHRS, YFSETQ. CDR3 length equals 17 residues. V trimming: 4 bases; J trimming: 0 bases; junction bases outside the gene matches: 12. CDR3: CASSRGDRGHMNTEAFF. The CDR3 coding sequence is TGCGCCAGCAGCCGCGGGGACAGAGGACATATGAACACTGAAGCTTTCTTT.

The chain couples TRBV4-2 to TRBJ2-6, with a weak D call TRBD2 (6 bases). Germline-derived CDR1 and CDR2 are LGHNA and YNFKEQ. The CDR3 loop spans 17 amino acids. V lost 0 bases and J 4 bases, leaving 13 bases between the germline ends. The CDR3 sequence: CASSQDLPGDGANVLTF. CDR3 coding DNA: TGTGCCAGCAGCCAAGATCTCCCGGGGGACGGGGCCAACGTCCTGACTTTC.

V is TRBV5-1 and J is TRBJ1-1; a weak D match, TRBD1 (5 bases). This CDR3 has 14 residues. Deletions cut 1 base from V and 5 bases from J, with 12 bases between. Germline loops: CDR1 SGHRS, CDR2 YFSETQ. The CDR3 loop is CASSLKGLGTEAFF. In nucleotides, the CDR3 is TGCGCCAGCAGCTTGAAGGGGTTGGGGACTGAAGCTTTCTTT.

This chain links TRBV19 with TRBJ2-2; possible D gene TRBD1, 5 bases. There are 14 residues in the CDR3. Per germline, CDR1 LNHDA and CDR2 SQIVND (reference sequence). Trimming left V 5 bases short and J 3 bases short, with 10 bases between. The CDR3 protein is CASSPGQYTGELFF. CDR3 bases: TGTGCCAGTAGTCCAGGGCAGTACACCGGGGAGCTGTTTTTT.

The V and J genes are TRBV19 and TRBJ1-2, with D possibly being TRBD1 (6 bases). The CDR3 runs 14 residues. V lost 7 bases and J 4 bases, leaving 16 bases between the germline ends. Germline V gene sequence: CDR1 LNHDA, CDR2 SQIVND (reference sequence). The CDR3 coding sequence is TGTGCCAGTACCCAAGGGGCACAGGGCTATGGCTACACCTTC. Protein sequence: CASTQGAQGYGYTF.